The T cell receptor (beta chain) under discussion was sequenced for a study of blood T cell repertoires in COVID-19. Overall study context: Some COVID-19 samples were acute and others convalescent; all came from the United States, Italy and Spain.

Looked up from germline, CDR1 is LNHDA and CDR2 is SQIVND (reference sequence). This CDR3 comprises 13 residues. Trimming left V 5 bases short and J 6 bases short, with 11 bases between. Profiled with immunoSEQ multiplex PCR; TCRdb holds only in-frame clones, not every one. The sample shows 13,000 or so clones, nearly 90% of them seen only once. The genes are TRBV19 and TRBJ2-1; D call uncertain. This receptor was obtained from a human donor in a cohort sampled during active COVID-19. The specimen was peripheral blood. The CDR3 loop is CASSPRRSNEQFF. The CDR3 coding sequence is TGTGCCAGTAGTCCCCGTCGGAGCAATGAGCAGTTCTTC. The full variable domain, completed using reference TRBV19 and TRBJ2-1, is DGGITQSPKYLFRKEGQNVTLSCEQNLNHDAMYWYRQDPGQGLRLIYYSQIVNDFQKGDIAEGYSVSREKKESFPLTVTSAQKNPTAFYLCASSPRRSNEQFFGPGTRLTVL.